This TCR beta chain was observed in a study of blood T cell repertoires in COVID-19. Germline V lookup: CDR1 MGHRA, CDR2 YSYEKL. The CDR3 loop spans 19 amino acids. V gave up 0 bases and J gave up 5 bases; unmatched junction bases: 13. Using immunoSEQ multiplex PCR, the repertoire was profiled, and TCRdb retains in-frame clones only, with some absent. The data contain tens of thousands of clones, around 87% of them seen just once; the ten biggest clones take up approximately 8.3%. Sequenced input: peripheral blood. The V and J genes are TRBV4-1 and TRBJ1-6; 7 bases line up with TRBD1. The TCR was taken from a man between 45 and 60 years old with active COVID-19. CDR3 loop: CASSQERDRGTVNNSPLHF. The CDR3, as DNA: TGCGCCAGCAGCCAAGAAAGGGATAGAGGGACAGTGAATAATTCACCCCTCCACTTT.